This T cell receptor beta chain emerged from a study of CD8 T cell repertoires and HIV-1 epitope variants. About the research overall: Twenty-five autologous and known Gag and Nef epitope variant peptides each stimulated T cells separately. Controls were a CMV, EBV and flu pool, Ebola AY9, and no peptide. Separate from the cultures, 1M uncultured T cells served as baseline.

This clone occurred once. Other DNA sequences in this sample translate to the same CDR3. Trimming took off 0 bases at V and 4 bases at J, with 8 bases between the two ends. The CDR3 consists of 14 residues. CDR1 is SGHDT and CDR2 is YYEEEE in the germline V gene. Using immunoSEQ multiplex PCR, the repertoire was profiled, and TCRdb retains in-frame clones only, with some absent. In the table there are some 100,000 clones, around 67% of which are singletons. V gene TRBV5-6 combines with J gene TRBJ2-4; D might be TRBD1 (5 bases). This TCR was recovered from a male donor with HIV. The source material was uncultured baseline CD8+ T cells from peripheral blood mononuclear cells (PBMCs). Written as DNA, the CDR3 is TGTGCCAGCAGCTTGGGGCAGGGAAAAAACATTCAGTACTTC. It specifies CASSLGQGKNIQYF.